This is a list of T cell receptor beta chains from one sample in a study of blood T cell repertoires in COVID-19. The assay was immunoSEQ multiplex PCR, and TCRdb's table has in-frame clones only and misses some. The repertoire holds tens of thousands of clones, with 68% as singletons. Specimen: peripheral blood. These receptors all stem from a woman in her sixties or seventies with acute or convalescent COVID-19. CDR3s include the opening cysteine and the closing phenylalanine or tryptophan. The D gene is left open where the match is weak. Not every row has a clone size; where given, it reads once, few, many or a size class.

d_gene,j_gene,v_gene,abundance,CDR3aa,CDR3nt
TRBD2,TRBJ2-1,TRBV6-2/TRBV6-3,.,CASSGLAPSSYNEQFF,TGTGCCAGCAGCGGACTAGCGCCGAGCTCCTACAATGAGCAGTTCTTC
.,TRBJ2-7,TRBV6-6,.,CASSELYEQYF,TGTGCCAGCAGTGAGTTATACGAGCAGTACTTC
.,TRBJ1-6,TRBV6-5,.,CASRVNGEESSPLHF,TGTGCCAGCAGGGTAAATGGGGAGGAGAGTTCACCCCTCCACTTT
.,TRBJ1-2,TRBV10-3,.,CAISESANYGYTF,TGTGCCATCAGTGAGTCAGCAAACTATGGCTACACCTTC
TRBD1,TRBJ2-2,TRBV5-5,.,CASQGQNQNTGELFF,TGTGCCAGCCAGGGACAGAACCAGAACACCGGGGAGCTGTTTTTT
.,TRBJ2-3,TRBV7-8,.,CASSLGVWSTQYF,TGTGCCAGCAGCTTAGGGGTGTGGAGTACGCAGTATTTT
TRBD2,TRBJ2-7,TRBV7-3,.,CASSLGGGSDEQYF,TGTGCCAGCAGCTTAGGGGGAGGGAGCGACGAGCAGTACTTC
.,TRBJ1-5,TRBV2,.,CASSEEGNQPQHF,TGTGCCAGCAGTGAGGAGGGAAATCAGCCCCAGCATTTT
TRBD1,TRBJ1-2,TRBV30,.,CAWSLTKTGAYGYTF,TGTGCCTGGAGCCTAACCAAGACAGGGGCCTATGGCTACACCTTC
TRBD1,TRBJ1-6,TRBV19,.,CASSIVADRESPLHF,TGTGCCAGTAGTATAGTGGCGGACAGGGAATCACCCCTCCACTTT
TRBD2,TRBJ2-5,TRBV6-5,.,CASRDFSGGAETQYF,TGTGCCAGCAGGGACTTTAGCGGGGGGGCGGAGACCCAGTACTTC
.,TRBJ2-7,TRBV7-2,.,CASSLGSGQPSYEQYF,TGTGCCAGCAGCTTAGGATCAGGACAACCATCCTACGAGCAGTACTTC
.,TRBJ1-1,TRBV7-8,.,CASTALAADTEAFF,TGTGCCAGCACGGCCCTTGCTGCGGACACTGAAGCTTTCTTT
TRBD2,TRBJ2-3,TRBV7-8,few,CASSPRAGGLVDTQYF,TGTGCCAGCAGCCCCCGGGCGGGAGGGTTAGTGGATACGCAGTATTTT
.,TRBJ1-4,TRBV7-9,.,CASSLYRMDEKLFF,TGTGCCAGCAGCTTATACAGGATGGACGAAAAACTGTTTTTT
.,TRBJ1-6,TRBV9,.,CASNPGGGNSPLHF,TGTGCCAGCAACCCCGGGGGGGGAAATTCACCCCTCCACTTT
TRBD2,TRBJ2-3,TRBV10-3,few,CAIDDSGASTDTQYF,TGTGCCATCGATGATAGCGGGGCTAGCACAGATACGCAGTATTTT
.,TRBJ1-5,TRBV10-3,once,CAVRGNSNQPQHF,TGTGCCGTTAGGGGTAATAGCAATCAGCCCCAGCATTTT
.,TRBJ2-3,TRBV5-4,.,CASSLGREDTDTQYF,TGTGCCAGCAGCTTGGGACGGGAAGACACAGATACGCAGTATTTT
TRBD2,TRBJ2-3,TRBV5-1,.,CASSAGLAGTDTQYF,TGCGCCAGCAGCGCCGGACTAGCGGGCACAGATACGCAGTATTTT
.,TRBJ1-2,TRBV3-1/TRBV3-2,.,CASSHQIRRGNYGYTF,TGTGCCAGCAGCCATCAAATACGGCGGGGAAATTATGGCTACACCTTC
TRBD2,TRBJ2-7,TRBV6-2/TRBV6-3,.,CASSYSASGSYEQYF,TGTGCCAGCAGTTACTCTGCTAGCGGGAGTTACGAGCAGTACTTC
.,TRBJ2-5,TRBV7-2,.,CASSLGAGGQETQYF,TGTGCCAGCAGCTTAGGGGCAGGGGGGCAAGAGACCCAGTACTTC
TRBD2,TRBJ2-1,TRBV18,.,CASSTTGGNYNEQFF,TGTGCCAGCTCAACGACGGGGGGAAACTACAATGAGCAGTTCTTC
TRBD2,TRBJ2-1,TRBV18,few,CASSPGLAGFDNEQFF,TGTGCCAGCTCACCCGGACTAGCGGGATTCGACAATGAGCAGTTCTTC
TRBD2,TRBJ2-7,TRBV7-9,.,CASSLSGSSYEQYF,TGTGCCAGCAGTTTAAGCGGGAGCTCCTACGAGCAGTACTTC
.,TRBJ1-5,TRBV18,few,CASSPTGPNQPQHF,TGTGCCAGCTCACCTACAGGCCCAAATCAGCCCCAGCATTTT
TRBD1,TRBJ2-4,TRBV5-8,few,CASSIQGIRGAKNIQYF,TGTGCCAGCAGCATACAGGGGATCCGTGGCGCCAAAAACATTCAGTACTTC
.,TRBJ2-7,TRBV7-2,.,CASSLAAVSYEQYF,TGTGCCAGCAGCTTAGCGGCCGTCTCCTACGAGCAGTACTTC
.,TRBJ1-6,TRBV12-3/TRBV12-4,.,CASSPIGDSPLHF,TGTGCCAGCAGTCCCATAGGGGATTCACCCCTCCACTTT